Below are 5 T cell receptor beta chains sequenced from a single sample in a study of blood T cell repertoires in COVID-19. Profiled with immunoSEQ multiplex PCR; TCRdb holds only in-frame clones, not every one. The sample shows 100,000 or so clones, 79% of them seen only once. The sequencing sample was made of peripheral blood. The receptors here all came from a human donor in a cohort sampled during active COVID-19.

This clone was found a few times. This chain links TRBV6-5 with TRBJ1-2, with D hard to call. The V gene's germline CDR1 is MNHEY and CDR2 SVGAGI. This CDR3 has 11 residues. The V and J ends lost 6 bases and 1 base respectively, with 3 bases between them. CDR3 DNA: TGTGCCAGCAGCCATAACTATGGCTACACCTTC. Translation gives CASSHNYGYTF.

V and J are TRBV29-1 and TRBJ2-3, with 12 bases matching TRBD2. Unmatched junction bases numbered 6, after V lost 7 bases and J lost 7 bases. CDR1 is SQVTM, CDR2 ANQGSEA, per germline. CDR3 length: 13 residues. CDR3 DNA: TGCAGCGCGGAGACTAGCGGGAGCTATACGCAGTATTTT. Translating gives CSAETSGSYTQYF.

The CDR3 DNA reads TGCGCCAGCAGCTTGGACAGGGGGCGGGAGCAGTACTTC. Its translation is CASSLDRGREQYF. This sequence joins TRBV5-1 and TRBJ2-7; TRBD1 matches at 9 bases. V trimming: 0 bases; J trimming: 7 bases; junction bases outside the gene matches: 2. The germline V gene has CDR1 SGHRS and CDR2 YFSETQ. This CDR3 is built from 13 residues.

The rearrangement uses TRBV25-1 and TRBJ1-4; D may be TRBD1 (5 bases). V lost 4 bases to trimming and J lost 6 bases, with 9 bases between them. Germline assignment: CDR1 MGHDK and CDR2 SYGVNS. This CDR3 is 13 amino acids long. Here the CDR3 DNA reads TGTGCCAGCAGTGCCTCGGGGGATGAAAAACTGTTTTTT. It yields the protein CASSASGDEKLFF.

The CDR3 sequence: CASSQGGTNLIDEQFF. In DNA, the CDR3 is TGTGCCAGCAGCCAGGGTGGGACTAATTTGATCGATGAGCAGTTCTTC. The rearrangement uses TRBV4-2 and TRBJ2-1; 7 nucleotides align to TRBD2. The germline CDR1 and CDR2 sequences are LGHNA and YNFKEQ. This CDR3 contains 16 residues. J was trimmed by 8 bases and V by 3 bases; bases with no gene match: 13.